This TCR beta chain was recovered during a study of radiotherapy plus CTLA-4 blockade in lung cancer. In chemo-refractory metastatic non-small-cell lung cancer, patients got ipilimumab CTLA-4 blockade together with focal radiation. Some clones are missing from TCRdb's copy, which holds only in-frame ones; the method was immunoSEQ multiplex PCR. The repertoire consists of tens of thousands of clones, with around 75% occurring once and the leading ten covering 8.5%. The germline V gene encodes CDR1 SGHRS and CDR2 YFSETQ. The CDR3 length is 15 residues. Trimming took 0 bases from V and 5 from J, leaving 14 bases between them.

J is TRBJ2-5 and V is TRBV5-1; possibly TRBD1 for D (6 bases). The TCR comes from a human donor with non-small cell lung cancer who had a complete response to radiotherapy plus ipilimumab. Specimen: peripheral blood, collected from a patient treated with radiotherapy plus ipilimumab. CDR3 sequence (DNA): TGCGCCAGCAGCTTGGGGGGGCAAGTGCGGGAGACCCAGTACTTC. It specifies CASSLGGQVRETQYF.